Detailed here is one T cell receptor beta chain. What it recognizes is unknown. The same CDR3 also results from other DNA sequences found in this sample. The assay was immunoSEQ multiplex PCR, and TCRdb's table has in-frame clones only and misses some. The table lists approximately 1.4 million clones, 95% to 99% of them singletons. The data were obtained in a study of shared clonotypes between healthy human individuals. Whole-study findings and limits: Estimated clonotype richness was generally higher in naive than memory subsets.

The CDR3 has 12 residues. Germline values: CDR1 SGHTA, CDR2 FQGNSA. V was pared by 2 bases and J by 4 bases, with 5 bases between. The sequence was collected from a man aged 30 to 45 in good health. The chain uses TRBV7-2 and TRBJ2-5, with no clear D. Specimen: naive CD4+ T cells sorted from blood. Regarding subset: CD45RA+ positively selected. The CDR3 loop is CASSLLRETQYF. The CDR3 coding sequence is TGTGCCAGCAGCTTACTTCGAGAGACCCAGTACTTC.